Following are 14 T cell receptor beta chains from one sample sequenced in a study of T-cell memory formation after mild COVID-19. TCRdb re-called the 5' RACE reads through MiXCR, storing one row per CDR3 protein. The table lists about 390,000 distinct CDR3 sequences, about 21% of them singletons. The sample was PBMCs or a T cell subset sorted from them (not recorded which). Source of these receptors: an adult woman who had mild COVID-19 (a few samples of this study predate the infection). Cell type and time point are not known.

This clonotype was seen only a few times. The chain carries TRBV2 and TRBJ2-7, with a weak D call TRBD2 (6 bases). V dropped 8 bases and J dropped 2 bases, with 16 bases sitting between them. Germline CDR1 reads SNHLY; CDR2 reads FYNNEI. This CDR3 comprises 14 residues. The CDR3 here is CASLDYKSPYEQYF. CDR3 in DNA: TGTGCCAGCCTGGACTACAAAAGTCCCTACGAGCAGTACTTC.

The chain joins TRBV5-1 to TRBJ2-7; D perhaps matches TRBD2 (5 bases). The V gene lost 0 bases and the J gene lost 0 bases, with 10 bases spanning the gap. The CDR3 has 15 residues. Germline lookup yields CDR1 SGHRS and CDR2 YFSETQ. The CDR3 spells CASSLEAASSYEQYF. As DNA, the CDR3 is TGCGCCAGCAGCTTGGAAGCGGCCAGCTCCTACGAGCAGTACTTC.

This clonotype has only a few counts. The chain carries TRBV7-2 and TRBJ2-7; D is undetermined. The germline V gene encodes CDR1 SGHTA and CDR2 FQGNSA. The V and J ends lost 5 bases and 4 bases respectively, with 12 bases between them. The CDR3 is 13 amino acids. The CDR3 is CASSPRLGYEQYF. The CDR3 bases are TGTGCCAGCAGCCCGAGATTGGGATACGAGCAGTACTTC.

The chain is built from TRBV29-1 and TRBJ1-1; D is unresolved. V lost 4 bases, J lost 1 base, and 10 bases lay in between. This CDR3 comprises 13 residues. Germline lookup yields CDR1 SQVTM and CDR2 ANQGSEA. Written as DNA, the CDR3 is TGCAGCGTTGGCGGTACACAGAACACTGAAGCTTTCTTT. Translated: CSVGGTQNTEAFF.

This chain uses TRBV24-1 with TRBJ1-1; 7 positions match TRBD1. Trimming took 2 bases from V and 6 from J; bases not matched to a gene: 8. The germline V gene encodes CDR1 KGHDR and CDR2 SFDVKD. CDR3 length: 15 amino acids. The CDR3 spells CATSDSDTGVSEAFF. In DNA form, the CDR3 reads TGTGCCACCAGTGATTCGGACACAGGGGTATCTGAAGCTTTCTTT.

This clonotype appeared a few times. The CDR3 DNA reads as TGCGCCAGCAGCCACACCTTGACGCAGGGTTTCAACGAGCAGTACTTC. Translation gives CASSHTLTQGFNEQYF. The chain joins TRBV4-3 to TRBJ2-7; D is perhaps TRBD1 (5 bases). CDR3 size: 16 residues. The V gene lost 3 bases and the J gene lost 5 bases, with 20 bases spanning the gap. CDR1 and CDR2 from the germline V gene are LGHNA and YSLEER.

This clonotype has at least ten counts. J is TRBJ1-1 and V is TRBV6-1; D gene unclear. Germline V lookup: CDR1 MNHNS, CDR2 SASEGT. The V and J ends lost 1 base and 4 bases respectively, with 10 bases between them. The CDR3 is 14 amino acids. CDR3 protein: CASSEGGWATEAFF. Here the CDR3 DNA reads TGTGCCAGCAGTGAAGGAGGGTGGGCCACTGAAGCTTTCTTT.

The J gene is TRBJ2-3, the V gene TRBV7-9; D is perhaps TRBD2 (6 bases). V dropped 5 bases and J dropped 2 bases, with 14 bases sitting between them. Germline CDR1 is SEHNR and CDR2 is FQNEAQ (reference sequence). The CDR3 is made up of 15 amino acids. This CDR3 reads CASSLTGRNTDTQYF. DNA for the CDR3: TGTGCCAGCAGCCTTACCGGGAGAAACACAGATACGCAGTATTTT.

This sequence joins TRBV11-1 and TRBJ2-1; 10 bases fit TRBD2. Trimming cost V 3 bases and J 10 bases; bases outside gene matches: 9. The CDR3 spans 15 residues. CDR1 is SGHAT, CDR2 FQDESV, per germline (reference sequence). The CDR3 DNA reads as TGTGCCAGCAGCTTTACTAGCGGGGCCATCGGGGAGCAGTTCTTC. Translated, it gives CASSFTSGAIGEQFF.

The chain carries TRBV9 and TRBJ1-2; a weak D match, TRBD1 (5 bases). The CDR3 has 16 amino acids. From germline, CDR1 is SGDLS and CDR2 YYNGEE. V lost 0 bases and J 0 bases, leaving 12 bases between the germline ends. Written as DNA, the CDR3 is TGTGCCAGCAGCGTAGGTAGCGGGGGGTCTAACTATGGCTACACCTTC. Translation gives CASSVGSGGSNYGYTF.

The sample holds a few counts of this clonotype. This chain links TRBV15 with TRBJ1-3; 9 nucleotides match TRBD1. V dropped 5 bases and J dropped 3; count of bases not matched to a gene: 8. Germline V CDR1 and CDR2: LNHNV, YYDKDF (reference sequence). The CDR3 spans 16 residues. In DNA, the CDR3 is TGTGCCACCAGCGCCCGGGACAGGGAAGGTGGAAACACCATATATTTT. This sequence encodes CATSARDREGGNTIYF.

The chain employs TRBV5-1 and TRBJ2-7; TRBD1 is a possible D gene (6 bases). This CDR3 is built from 14 residues. Deletions cut 4 bases from V and 2 bases from J, with 13 bases between. Germline loops: CDR1 SGHRS, CDR2 YFSETQ. CDR3 sequence reads: CASSADRTPYEQYF. CDR3 nucleotide sequence: TGCGCCAGCAGCGCGGACAGAACCCCCTACGAGCAGTACTTC.

This clonotype appeared many times. V is TRBV7-2 and J is TRBJ2-3; 10 bases map to TRBD2. CDR3 length: 17 amino acids. After removal of 4 bases from V and 3 bases from J, the junction contained 10 bases not matched to a gene. CDR1 is SGHTA, CDR2 FQGNSA, per germline. This CDR3 reads CASSSSGGGLATDTQYF. CDR3 in DNA: TGTGCCAGCAGCTCCTCGGGCGGGGGACTAGCGACAGATACGCAGTATTTT.

This clonotype was seen a few times. The chain joins TRBV29-1 to TRBJ2-3; TRBD1 might be the D (6 bases). Germline values: CDR1 SQVTM, CDR2 ANQGSEA. V was trimmed by 6 bases and J by 2 bases, leaving 15 bases between them. The CDR3 is 14 amino acids. The CDR3 bases are TGCAGCGTCTCATTTGGACAGCACACAGATACGCAGTATTTT. As protein: CSVSFGQHTDTQYF.